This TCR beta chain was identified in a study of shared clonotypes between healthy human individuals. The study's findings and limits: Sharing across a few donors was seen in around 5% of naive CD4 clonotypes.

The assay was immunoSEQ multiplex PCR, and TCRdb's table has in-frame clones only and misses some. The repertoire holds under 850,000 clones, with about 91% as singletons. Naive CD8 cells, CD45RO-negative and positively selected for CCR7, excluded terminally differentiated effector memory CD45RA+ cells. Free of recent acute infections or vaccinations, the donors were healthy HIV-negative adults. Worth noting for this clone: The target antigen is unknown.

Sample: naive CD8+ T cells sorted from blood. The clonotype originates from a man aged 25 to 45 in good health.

CDR3 coding DNA: TGTGCCAGCAGATTTCGGGCAGGTGGCTACGAGCAGTACTTC. It encodes CASRFRAGGYEQYF. The genes are TRBV7-8 and TRBJ2-7; no clear D. Trimming removed 6 bases from V and 3 bases from J, with 15 bases in between. CDR3 size: 14 residues. The V gene's germline CDR1 is SGHVS and CDR2 FQNEAQ.